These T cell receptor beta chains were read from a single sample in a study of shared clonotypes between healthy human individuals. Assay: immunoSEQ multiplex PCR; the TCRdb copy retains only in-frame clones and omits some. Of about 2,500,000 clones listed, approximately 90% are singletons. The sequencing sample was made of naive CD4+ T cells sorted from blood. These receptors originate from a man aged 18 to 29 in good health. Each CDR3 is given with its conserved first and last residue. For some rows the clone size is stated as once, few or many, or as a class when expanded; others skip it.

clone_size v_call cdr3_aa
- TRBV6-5 CASTRGGIGTEAFF
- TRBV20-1 CSAPATGELFF
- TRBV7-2 CASSEGQIQNTIYF
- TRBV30 CAWRGGKTGRSEETQYF
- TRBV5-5 CASSQDSPSTDTQYF
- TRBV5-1 CASSGTGFGSYEQYF
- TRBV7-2 CASSLGGQIHYGYTF
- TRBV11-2 CASSLREGGSDTQYF
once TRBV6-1 CASSETGASGIFGSYNEQFF
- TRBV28 CASSLTGDGYTF
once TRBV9 CASSVASGGASSQTQYF
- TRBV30 CAWSVLTGAGELFF
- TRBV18 CASSPIGTGPYGYTF
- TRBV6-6 CASSYSAGGALTQYF
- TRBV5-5 CASSLPSGQKLFF
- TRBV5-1 CASSPDSNNEQFF
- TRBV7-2 CASSLVSTGGLLSEQYF
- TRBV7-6 CASSPGEGGYTF
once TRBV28 CASRKQGPPYEQYF
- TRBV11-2 CASSPRTGKVGYTF
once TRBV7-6 CASSPRTSGSYEQYF
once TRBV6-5 CASSYGGGRAGGEQYF
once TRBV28 CASSLTGEPQHF
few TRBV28 CASSPGDRGTEAFF
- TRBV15 CATSRDNLGRETQYF
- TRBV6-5 CASSATVTSYEQYF
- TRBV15 CATSRAGVLGGTQYF
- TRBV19 CASSSRALRGVSQPQHF
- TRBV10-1 CASSETGVNQPQHF
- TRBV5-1 CASSLLWGSSGNTIYF
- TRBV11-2 CASSSAGQSSGNTIYF
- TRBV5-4 CASSPAGTVIEYGETQYF
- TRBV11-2 CASSFEGSAHNEQFF
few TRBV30 CAWSGRQDYGYTF
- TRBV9 CASSVDHLISGNTIYF
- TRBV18 CASSPVPISGANVLTF
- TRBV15 CATSRLYLGPSYEQYF
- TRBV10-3 CAISELLAGGSSFKNEQFF
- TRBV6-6 CASSYSSDSPYEQYF
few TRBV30 CAWSMGTVREAFF
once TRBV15 CATSREGFAEAFF
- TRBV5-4 CASTLDRTYSPLHF
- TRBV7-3 CASSHIELRGGQYEQFF
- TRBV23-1 CASSRGKWNTGELFF
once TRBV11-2 CASSPTSGGMNEQFF
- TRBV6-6 CASRGGEYSNQPQHF
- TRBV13 CASSLGFAGSTDTQYF
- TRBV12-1 CASRPSQRSAYEQYF
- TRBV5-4 CASSLDSDGEQFF
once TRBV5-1 CASKGLNTGELFF
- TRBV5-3 CARSRQGGVSYPPTNYGYTF
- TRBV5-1 CASSLGTYQETQYF
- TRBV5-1 CASSTGTSGVRLEGTQYF
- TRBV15 CATSNKRGRSQETQYF
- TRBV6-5 CASSYGRLGNTEAFF
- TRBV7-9 CASSFTFYEQYF
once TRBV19 CASTYRTAALYAF
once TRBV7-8 CASSSQTLRPRGETQYF
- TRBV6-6 CASKASSYEQYF
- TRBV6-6 CASSYSGAHTDTQYF